This T cell receptor (beta chain) stems from a study of long-term antiretroviral therapy in people with HIV. It was version v3.0 of the immunoSEQ assay that was run at survey level. About 35,000-55,000 T-cell genomes per sample were the sequencing target. Method: immunoSEQ multiplex PCR; TCRdb's copy keeps in-frame clones and lacks some. This table holds tens of thousands of clones, roughly 80% found once. Comments on this clone: Its antigen remains unidentified.

Whole-study results and caveats: Blood dates from about 2003 to 2018, possibly under older ART regimens. Transplant-donor-level diversity was not reached after ART, though diversity increased.

Germline V gene data show CDR1 as SGHKS and CDR2 as YYEKEE (reference sequence). This CDR3 comprises 13 residues. The V and J ends lost 7 bases and 1 base respectively, with 8 bases between them. Here the sequenced sample was unsorted PBMCs, taken 0.2 years after starting antiretroviral therapy. The chain uses TRBV5-5 and TRBJ2-2; D is uncertain. The TCR was taken from a woman in her 30s with HIV. In DNA, the CDR3 is TGTGCCAGCTTGTCGATGAACACCGGGGAGCTGTTTTTT. It codes for CASLSMNTGELFF.